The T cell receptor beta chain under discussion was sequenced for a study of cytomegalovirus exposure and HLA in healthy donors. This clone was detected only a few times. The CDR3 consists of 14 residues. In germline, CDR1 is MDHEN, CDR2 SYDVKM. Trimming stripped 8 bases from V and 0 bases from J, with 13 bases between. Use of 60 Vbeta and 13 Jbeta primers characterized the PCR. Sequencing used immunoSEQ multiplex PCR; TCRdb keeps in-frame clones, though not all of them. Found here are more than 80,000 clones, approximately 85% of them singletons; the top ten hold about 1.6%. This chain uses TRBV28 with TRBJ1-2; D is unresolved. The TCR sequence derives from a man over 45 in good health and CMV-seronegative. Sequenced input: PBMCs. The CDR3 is CASFRGLANYGYTF. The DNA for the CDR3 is TGTGCCAGCTTCCGAGGCCTAGCTAACTATGGCTACACCTTC.